This TCR beta chain was profiled in a study of early T cells in non-severe SARS-CoV-2 infection. Study-level background: Sequencing used unsorted whole-blood bulk RNA, so chains lack pairing.

As part of library construction, unique molecular identifiers were attached to individual cDNA molecules. TCRdb reanalysed the 5' RACE reads using MiXCR and keeps one entry per CDR3 protein. The sample records about 64,000 distinct CDR3 sequences, roughly 12% being singletons. Study-level results: Lookups in VDJdb leaned toward anti-spike CD8 responses and missed private and CD4 specificities.

As regards this clonotype: What it binds is unknown.

This TCR was sampled from an adult who was a healthcare worker with PCR-confirmed SARS-CoV-2 infection or an uninfected control (not recorded which). This material consisted of whole blood, taken at baseline.

For the CDR3, the DNA is TGTGCCAGCAGCCTCCGGGGGGACCTTGGGGAGCAGTACTTC. Residues: CASSLRGDLGEQYF. The rearrangement links TRBV7-2 to TRBJ2-7; TRBD2 aligns across 7 bases. This CDR3 region has 14 residues. Germline V lookup: CDR1 SGHTA, CDR2 FQGNSA. V was pared by 5 bases and J by 7 bases, with 11 bases of the junction left unmatched.